Below, 14 T cell receptor beta chains from the same sample are listed, as sequenced in a study of T cells in Graves' hyperthyroidism and ophthalmopathy. TCR beta CDR3 sequences were amplified from RNA transcripts. The study used the HTBI primer set for a first-round RT-PCR of the TCR CDR3. TCRdb redid the calling of the multiplex PCR reads with MiXCR, one entry per CDR3 protein. Here the sample spans 300,000 to 450,000 distinct CDR3 sequences, more than 15% being singletons. The sequencing input was blood. All receptors come from a young woman with Graves' hyperthyroidism that later progressed to Graves' ophthalmopathy.

This clonotype was seen many times. This chain uses TRBV27 with TRBJ2-7; 7 nucleotides align to TRBD2. This CDR3 contains 18 residues. Germline trimming cut 5 bases from V and 2 bases from J; bases unmatched to any gene: 18. Germline CDR1 reads MNHEY; CDR2 reads SMNVEV (reference sequence). The DNA for the CDR3 is TGTGCCAGCAGTCTCGATAGGTCGGGAGGAAGACAACCCTACGAGCAGTACTTC. Its protein product is CASSLDRSGGRQPYEQYF.

This clonotype was recorded at least ten times. This chain connects TRBV20-1 to TRBJ2-3; D possibly corresponds to TRBD2 (6 bases). This CDR3 is 14 amino acids long. Germline V gene sequence: CDR1 DFQATT, CDR2 SNEGSKA (reference sequence). Deletions cut 3 bases from V and 6 bases from J, with 16 bases between. In DNA, the CDR3 is TGCAGTGCTAGTTCCCCGGGTCTAGCGGATACGCAGTATTTT. Amino acids: CSASSPGLADTQYF.

This clonotype appeared many times. The chain couples TRBV7-9 to TRBJ2-1, with unresolved D. CDR1 SEHNR and CDR2 FQNEAQ come from the germline V gene (reference sequence). Deletions cut 5 bases from V and 3 bases from J, with 14 bases between. The CDR3 has 15 amino acids. The CDR3 region has the DNA TGTGCCAGCAGCCTAGATCTGGACGGCTACAATGAGCAGTTCTTC. This sequence encodes CASSLDLDGYNEQFF.

The gene calls are TRBV20-1 and TRBJ2-5, with TRBD2 matching over 9 bases. The V segment lost 5 bases and the J segment 4 bases; nucleotides outside the gene matches: 11. The CDR3 length is 15 residues. Germline V CDR1 and CDR2: DFQATT, SNEGSKA (reference sequence). This CDR3 is CSADRLAEGGETQYF. The CDR3 DNA sequence: TGCAGTGCTGATAGACTAGCGGAGGGGGGAGAGACCCAGTACTTC.

This clonotype came up many times. The chain uses TRBV27 and TRBJ2-3, with D uncertain. Germline CDR1 and CDR2: MNHEY and SMNVEV (reference sequence). The CDR3 is made up of 15 amino acids. The V gene lost 0 bases and the J gene lost 2 bases, with 9 bases spanning the gap. The CDR3 is CASSLSSGLTDTQYF. CDR3 coding DNA: TGTGCCAGCAGTTTATCTTCCGGTCTCACAGATACGCAGTATTTT.

The genes are TRBV4-3 and TRBJ2-2, with TRBD2 matching over 11 bases. The ends lost 11 bases at V and 6 bases at J; junction bases unmatched: 11. Germline V gene sequence: CDR1 LGHNA, CDR2 YSLEER. This CDR3 has 15 residues. In nucleotides, the CDR3 is TGCGCCGGAATAGCGGGAGGGACGTTGGCCGGGGAGCTGTTTTTT. Protein: CAGIAGGTLAGELFF.

This clonotype was seen repeatedly, ten times or more. CDR3 DNA: TGTGCCAGCAGGCCTCTAGGGGGAGGGCGCGAGCAGTACTTC. Protein sequence: CASRPLGGGREQYF. The V and J genes are TRBV13 and TRBJ2-7; D possibly corresponds to TRBD2 (7 bases). V lost 6 bases and J lost 6, with 18 bases in between. The CDR3 is 14 residues long. The germline V gene encodes CDR1 PRHDT and CDR2 FYEKMQ (reference sequence).

In the case of this clonotype: A read error may account for a junction end that differs from germline. The chain recombines TRBV6-2 or TRBV6-3 with TRBJ1-6, with D perhaps matching TRBD1 (5 bases). Germline-derived CDR1 and CDR2 are MNHEY and SVGEGT. The CDR3 runs 19 residues. The DNA for the CDR3 is TGTGCCAGCACCTACGACCGGGGCAGCCCATACTCCTATAATTCACCCTTCCACTTT. Protein sequence: CASTYDRGSPYSYNSPFHF.

This clonotype was recorded at least ten times. This rearrangement joins TRBV20-1 to TRBJ2-1, with a weak D call TRBD2 (6 bases). Trimming pared 2 bases from V and 0 bases from J, leaving 14 bases between. Per the germline V gene, CDR1 is DFQATT and CDR2 is SNEGSKA (reference sequence). This CDR3 has 16 amino acids. This CDR3 reads CSARLSGDLSYNEQFF. CDR3 DNA sequence: TGCAGTGCTAGACTTTCGGGGGATCTCTCCTACAATGAGCAGTTCTTC.

In this sample, this clonotype turned up many times. The chain employs TRBV15 and TRBJ2-5; D is possibly TRBD2 (6 bases). V was cut by 6 bases and J by 4 bases, with 15 bases left in between. Germline CDR1 reads LNHNV; CDR2 reads YYDKDF (reference sequence). This CDR3 region has 14 residues. CDR3 residues: CATREGHSGETQYF. CDR3 coding DNA: TGTGCCACCAGGGAGGGGCACTCAGGAGAGACCCAGTACTTC.

Many counts were recorded for this clonotype. V gene TRBV2 combines with J gene TRBJ2-1; 7 nucleotides align to TRBD1. The V and J ends lost 4 bases and 0 bases, in that order; junction bases with no gene match: 6. This CDR3 is built from 16 residues. Germline V lookup: CDR1 SNHLY, CDR2 FYNNEI. The CDR3 DNA sequence: TGTGCCAGCAGTGGGATCGACAGGGCCTCCTACAATGAGCAGTTCTTC. It translates to CASSGIDRASYNEQFF. The entire variable domain, with the rest obtained from reference TRBV2 and TRBJ2-1, is as follows: EPEVTQTPSHQVTQMGQEVILRCVPISNHLYFYWYRQILGQKVEFLVSFYNNEISEKSEIFDDQFSVERPDGSNFTLKIRSTKLEDSAMYFCASSGIDRASYNEQFFGPGTRLTVL.

Many counts were recorded for this clonotype. The rearrangement links TRBV20-1 to TRBJ2-2; 7 bases are shared with TRBD1. J gave up 7 bases and V 3 bases, and 5 bases lay outside the gene matches. CDR1 DFQATT and CDR2 SNEGSKA come from the germline V gene (reference sequence). The length of the CDR3 is 13 residues. The CDR3 sequence is CSARTGLGGELFF. Here the CDR3 DNA reads TGCAGTGCTAGGACAGGGCTGGGCGGGGAGCTGTTTTTT.

Only a few counts were recorded for this clonotype. This rearrangement joins TRBV19 to TRBJ1-1; 10 bases map to TRBD1. The CDR3 length is 16 residues. Germline CDR1 LNHDA, CDR2 SQIVND (reference sequence). V lost 6 bases and J lost 0; bases outside the gene matches: 7. CDR3: CASRRDRGPLNTEAFF. The CDR3 nucleotides are TGTGCCAGTAGGCGGGACAGGGGACCTTTGAACACTGAAGCTTTCTTT. Full variable domain (rest looked up from reference TRBV19 and TRBJ1-1): DGGITQSPKYLFRKEGQNVTLSCEQNLNHDAMYWYRQDPGQGLRLIYYSQIVNDFQKGDIAEGYSVSREKKESFPLTVTSAQKNPTAFYLCASRRDRGPLNTEAFFGQGTRLTVV.

CDR3 DNA sequence: TGTGCCAGCAGTTTTGGAGGGGCTAGCGGGAGTTTGTTGGGCGGGGAGCTGTTTTTT. As protein: CASSFGGASGSLLGGELFF. The J gene is TRBJ2-2, the V gene TRBV27, with 10 bases matching TRBD2. V shed 3 bases, J shed 7 bases, and the junction held 17 bases outside the gene matches. CDR1 is MNHEY, CDR2 SMNVEV, per germline (reference sequence). The CDR3 is made up of 19 amino acids.